This T cell receptor beta chain was sequenced in a study of CD8+CD57+ T cells in acquired aplastic anemia. Overall study results and limits: Some 28 sequences, all CD8+ CDR3, were shared between patients and controls.

This clonotype was picked up many times. The antigen remains undetermined. Patients selected for sequencing had displayed CD8+CD57+ cell expansion by flow cytometry. Profiling that covered TCR beta VDJ and CDR3 relied on genomic DNA as its template. TCRdb analysed the reads with MiXCR anew, one entry per CDR3 protein. Here the sample spans 150,000 to 200,000 distinct CDR3 sequences, more than 45% being singletons. This receptor was taken from a human donor with aplastic anemia. The specimen sequenced was sorted CD4+, CD8+, or CD8+CD57+ T cells (not recorded which) from PBMCs.

CDR3 DNA: TGTGCCAGCAGTGAATGGAGGGACAGGGATACGCAGTATTTT. Amino acids: CASSEWRDRDTQYF. The chain combines TRBV25-1 with TRBJ2-3; 8 bases are shared with TRBD1. The CDR3 consists of 14 residues. The V gene end was trimmed by 1 base and the J gene end by 6 bases; junction bases not matched to a gene: 3. Germline assignment: CDR1 MGHDK and CDR2 SYGVNS.